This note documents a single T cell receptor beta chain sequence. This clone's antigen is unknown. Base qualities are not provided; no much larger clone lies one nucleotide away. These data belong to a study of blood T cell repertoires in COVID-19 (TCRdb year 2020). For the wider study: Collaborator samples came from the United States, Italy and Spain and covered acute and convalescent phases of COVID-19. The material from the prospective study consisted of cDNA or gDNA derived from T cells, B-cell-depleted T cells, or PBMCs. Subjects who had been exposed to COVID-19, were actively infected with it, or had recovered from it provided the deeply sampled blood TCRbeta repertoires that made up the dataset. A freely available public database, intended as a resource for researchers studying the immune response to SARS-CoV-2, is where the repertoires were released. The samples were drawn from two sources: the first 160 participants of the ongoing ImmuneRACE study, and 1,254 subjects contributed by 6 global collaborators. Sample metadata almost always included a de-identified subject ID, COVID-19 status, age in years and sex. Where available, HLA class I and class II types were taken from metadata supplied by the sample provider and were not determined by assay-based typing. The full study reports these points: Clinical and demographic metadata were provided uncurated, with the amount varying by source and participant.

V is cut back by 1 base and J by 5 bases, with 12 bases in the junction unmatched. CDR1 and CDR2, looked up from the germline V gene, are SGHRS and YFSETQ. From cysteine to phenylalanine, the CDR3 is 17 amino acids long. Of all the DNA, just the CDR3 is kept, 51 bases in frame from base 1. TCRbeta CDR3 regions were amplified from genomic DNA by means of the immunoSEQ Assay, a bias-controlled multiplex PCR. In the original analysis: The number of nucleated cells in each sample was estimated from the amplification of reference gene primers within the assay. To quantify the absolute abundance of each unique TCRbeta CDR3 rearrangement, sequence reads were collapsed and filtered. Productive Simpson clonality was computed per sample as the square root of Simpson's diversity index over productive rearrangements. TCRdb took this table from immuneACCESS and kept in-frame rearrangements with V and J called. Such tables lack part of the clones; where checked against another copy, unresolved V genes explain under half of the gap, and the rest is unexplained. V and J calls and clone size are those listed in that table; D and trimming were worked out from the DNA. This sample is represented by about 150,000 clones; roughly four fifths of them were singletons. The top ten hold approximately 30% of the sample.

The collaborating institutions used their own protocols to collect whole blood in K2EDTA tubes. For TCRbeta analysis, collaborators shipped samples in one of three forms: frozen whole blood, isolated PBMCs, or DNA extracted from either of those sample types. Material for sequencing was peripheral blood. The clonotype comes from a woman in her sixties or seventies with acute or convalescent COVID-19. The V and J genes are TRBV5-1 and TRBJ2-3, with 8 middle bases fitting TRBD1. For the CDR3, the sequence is CASSLQSRQGTGDTQYF. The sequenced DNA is TGCGCCAGCAGCTTGCAGTCCAGACAGGGGACAGGAGATACGCAGTATTTT.